The clone carrying this TCR beta chain appeared many times. Primers used for first-strand cDNA, a TRAV- and TRBV-specific set, covered both alpha and beta chains. The authors amplified TCRs for approximately 20 PCR cycles with a constant-region primer and a V-primer adapter. MiXCR, run by TCRdb on the reads, gives a single entry per CDR3 protein. The sample has tens of thousands of distinct CDR3 sequences; less than 25% are singletons. These data originate in a study of low-dose radiotherapy and immunotherapy resistance in tumors. About the study: Treatment of Cohort 1 consisted of 0.5 Gy per fraction every 2 weeks, adding up to 6.5 Gy.

The ends were cut back, 4 bases at V and 0 bases at J, with 8 bases in the middle. The CDR3 is 13 amino acids. Germline V CDR1 and CDR2: GTSNPN, SVGIG (reference sequence). Documented time point: after trial treatment. Treatment denoted: LDRT plus nivolumab, ipilimumab, low-dose cyclophosphamide and aspirin (RACIN trial). Eligible patients had advanced solid tumors lacking tumor-infiltrating lymphocytes. This chain uses TRBV30 with TRBJ2-3; no firm D call. This clonotype was sampled from a female donor with ovarian cancer. Sequenced here: PBMCs, sampled after low-dose radiotherapy plus immunotherapy. CDR3 loop: CAWTTGSTDTQYF. The DNA of the CDR3 is TGTGCCTGGACTACGGGCAGCACAGATACGCAGTATTTT.